This T cell receptor beta chain appears in the sequencing data of a study of shared clonotypes between healthy human individuals. Study-wide background: The people who gave samples were two women and a few men aged 18 to 49.

The study's findings and limits: Only blood samples were collected, and tissue repertoires likely differ.

As concerns this clone: Antigen unknown.

Trimming took 3 bases from V and 4 from J, leaving 9 bases between them. Germline CDR1 reads MDHEN; CDR2 reads SYDVKM. CDR3 length: 13 residues. CD8 cells regarded as naive lacked CD45RO, were positively chosen for CCR7, and omitted terminally differentiated effector memory CD45RA+ cells. Per the authors' pipeline: ImmunoSEQ sequences covered only the junction and lacked quality scores; filtering therefore differed. This table comes from immunoSEQ multiplex PCR, and its TCRdb copy is limited to in-frame clones, with some not included. V, J and clone size are taken as reported in that table, and D and trimming were inferred from the DNA itself. This sample carries about 800,000 clones, 90% to 97% of them seen once, and the ten largest clones take around 0.25%.

This chain connects TRBV28 to TRBJ1-2; possibly TRBD1 for D (6 bases). The sequence was collected from a man aged 30 to 45 in good health. The sequenced sample consisted of naive CD8+ T cells sorted from blood. CDR3 coding DNA: TGTGCCAGCAGTTTGGACAGAACCTATGGCTACACCTTC. It codes for CASSLDRTYGYTF.